These 30 T cell receptor beta chains were sequenced from one sample in a study of siplizumab effects on memory and regulatory T cells. Measured with immunoSEQ multiplex PCR; TCRdb has only the in-frame clones, and not every one. Here the sample spans tens of thousands of clones, about 98% being singletons. Sequencing was done on a sample of naive CD8+ T cells sorted from blood. These receptors were obtained from a human donor in good health.

CDR3 DNA sequence: TGTGCCAGCAGCGTTTCGGGACAGGGACTAGCGGGAGGTACCGGGGAGCTGTTTTTT. Translating gives CASSVSGQGLAGGTGELFF. The chain has TRBV9 and TRBJ2-2, with TRBD2 matching 15 bases. Germline V gene sequence: CDR1 SGDLS, CDR2 YYNGEE. V shed 2 bases and J 5 bases; nucleotides not matched to a gene: 10. CDR3 length: 19 residues.

The V call is TRBV16, the J call TRBJ1-1, with unresolved D. V was shortened by 0 bases and J by 6 bases, with 17 bases between the two germline ends. Germline loops: CDR1 KGHSY, CDR2 FQNENV. The CDR3 contains 16 residues. CDR3 sequence reads: CASSQSVHGLKSEAFF. In DNA form, the CDR3 reads TGTGCCAGCAGCCAATCGGTACACGGATTGAAGTCTGAAGCTTTCTTT.

The chain employs TRBV9 and TRBJ1-1, with D unclear. V was cut by 7 bases and J by 2 bases, with 15 bases left in between. The germline V gene encodes CDR1 SGDLS and CDR2 YYNGEE. This CDR3 is 14 amino acids long. This CDR3 reads CASDPGSGNTEAFF. The CDR3 nucleotides read TGTGCCAGCGATCCGGGGTCGGGCAACACTGAAGCTTTCTTT.

This chain joins TRBV7-6 and TRBJ2-3, with D possibly TRBD2 on 5 matching bases. The CDR3 extends over 15 amino acids. Germline lookup yields CDR1 SGHVS and CDR2 FNYEAQ. The germline V and J ends were trimmed by 3 bases and 2 bases, with 12 bases remaining between them. CDR3 coding DNA: TGTGCCAGCAGCTTCTCGGGGATCATCACAGATACGCAGTATTTT. Encoded protein: CASSFSGIITDTQYF. Combining the CDR3 with reference TRBV7-6 and TRBJ2-3 gives the whole variable domain GAGVSQSPRYKVTKRGQDVALRCDPISGHVSLYWYRQALGQGPEFLTYFNYEAQQDKSGLPNDRFSAERPEGSISTLTIQRTEQRDSAMYRCASSFSGIITDTQYFGPGTRLTVL.

This chain connects TRBV7-9 to TRBJ2-7; D is perhaps TRBD1 (6 bases). Trimming stripped 2 bases from V and 2 bases from J, with 7 bases between. The germline V gene encodes CDR1 SEHNR and CDR2 FQNEAQ (reference sequence). CDR3 length: 13 residues. CDR3 in amino acids: CASSLSGAYEQYF. The CDR3 DNA is TGTGCCAGCAGCTTATCAGGGGCCTACGAGCAGTACTTC.

This chain links TRBV9 with TRBJ1-1; a weak D match, TRBD1 (5 bases). This CDR3 has 13 amino acids. From germline, CDR1 is SGDLS and CDR2 YYNGEE. The germline V and J ends were trimmed by 3 bases and 5 bases, with 11 bases remaining between them. In nucleotides, the CDR3 is TGTGCCAGCAGCGAGGGACCGGGGACTGAAGCTTTCTTT. Translation gives CASSEGPGTEAFF. The complete variable domain, with remaining parts taken from reference TRBV9 and TRBJ1-1, reads DSGVTQTPKHLITATGQRVTLRCSPRSGDLSVYWYQQSLDQGLQFLIQYYNGEERAKGNILERFSAQQFPDLHSELNLSSLELGDSALYFCASSEGPGTEAFFGQGTRLTVV.

This chain links TRBV19 with TRBJ2-1, with D unresolved. V lost 2 bases and J lost 6, with 11 bases in between. This CDR3 is 14 amino acids long. Per the germline V gene, CDR1 is LNHDA and CDR2 is SQIVND (reference sequence). In DNA form, the CDR3 reads TGTGCCAGTAGTATACTGGCCGTCGGCAATGAGCAGTTCTTC. As protein: CASSILAVGNEQFF.

This chain links TRBV4-2 with TRBJ1-1, with 7 bases fitting TRBD1. The trim removed 0 bases at V and 3 bases at J, leaving 13 bases unmatched. The CDR3 extends over 18 amino acids. Per the germline V gene, CDR1 is LGHNA and CDR2 is YNFKEQ. The CDR3 DNA reads TGTGCCAGCAGCCAAGAAAGGTCGACAGGGCTCGGGGACACTGAAGCTTTCTTT. This translates into CASSQERSTGLGDTEAFF.

The V call is TRBV5-5, the J call TRBJ2-7, with 7 nucleotides matching TRBD2. J gave up 4 bases and V 1 base, and 5 bases lay outside the gene matches. The CDR3 is 14 residues long. Looked up from germline, CDR1 is SGHKS and CDR2 is YYEKEE (reference sequence). The CDR3 sequence is CASSLWTSSYEQYF. The CDR3 DNA reads as TGTGCCAGCAGCTTGTGGACTAGTTCGTACGAGCAGTACTTC.

This chain uses TRBV6-6 with TRBJ2-5; D remains unclear. V gave up 0 bases and J gave up 13 bases, with 21 bases separating them. This CDR3 is 15 amino acids long. CDR1 is MNHNY, CDR2 SVGAGI, per germline (reference sequence). CDR3 amino acids: CASSYSMQADQGLYF. CDR3 DNA: TGTGCCAGCAGTTACTCGATGCAGGCAGACCAAGGATTGTACTTC.

The CDR3 spells CASSLRGRGIDEQYF. The CDR3, as DNA: TGTGCCAGCAGTCTTCGGGGAAGGGGGATCGACGAGCAGTACTTC. The rearrangement links TRBV27 to TRBJ2-7, with D tentatively TRBD1 (6 bases). V was trimmed by 5 bases and J by 5 bases, leaving 19 bases between them. The length of the CDR3 is 15 residues. Germline-derived CDR1 and CDR2 are MNHEY and SMNVEV (reference sequence).

This sequence joins TRBV7-9 and TRBJ1-6; 11 nucleotides line up with TRBD1. The CDR3 runs to 15 residues. With 5 bases clipped from V and 6 bases from J, the junction kept 3 bases outside the gene matches. Per the germline V gene, CDR1 is SEHNR and CDR2 is FQNEAQ (reference sequence). The CDR3 region has the DNA TGTGCCAGCAGCATGGGACAGGGGGGTAATTCACCCCTCCACTTT. It is translated as CASSMGQGGNSPLHF. Looking up the rest from reference TRBV7-9 and TRBJ1-6 gives the full variable domain: DTGVSQNPRHKITKRGQNVTFRCDPISEHNRLYWYRQTLGQGPEFLTYFQNEAQLEKSRLLSDRFSAERPKGSFSTLEIQRTEQGDSAMYLCASSMGQGGNSPLHFGNGTRLTVT.

The V and J genes are TRBV7-6 and TRBJ2-1, with 7 nucleotides matching TRBD2. Germline CDR1 is SGHVS and CDR2 is FNYEAQ. This CDR3 has 18 residues. V lost 1 base, J lost 0 bases, and 9 bases stayed unmatched. CDR3 sequence: CASSLGASGRSSYNEQFF. CDR3 nucleotide sequence: TGTGCCAGCAGCTTAGGTGCTAGCGGCCGGAGCTCCTACAATGAGCAGTTCTTC.

A single count supports this clone. This chain links TRBV27 with TRBJ2-1; possibly TRBD1 or TRBD2 for D (5 bases each). The CDR3 totals 14 residues. Trimming left V 2 bases short and J 6 bases short, with 11 bases between. Per germline, CDR1 MNHEY and CDR2 SMNVEV (reference sequence). DNA of the CDR3: TGTGCCAGCAGTTTAGGGATCGGGGCCAATGAGCAGTTCTTC. As protein: CASSLGIGANEQFF.

The gene calls are TRBV30 and TRBJ2-7, with D possibly called TRBD1 or TRBD2 (5 bases each). The V gene lost 0 bases and the J gene lost 0 bases, with 6 bases spanning the gap. Per germline, CDR1 GTSNPN and CDR2 SVGIG (reference sequence). The CDR3 totals 13 residues. The CDR3 spells CAWSVGDSYEQYF. The CDR3 DNA follows: TGTGCCTGGAGTGTGGGGGACTCCTACGAGCAGTACTTC. The full variable domain, in which reference TRBV30 and TRBJ2-7 provide the parts outside the CDR3, is SQTIHQWPATLVQPVGSPLSLECTVEGTSNPNLYWYRQAAGRGLQLLFYSVGIGQISSEVPQNLSASRPQDRQFILSSKKLLLSDSGFYLCAWSVGDSYEQYFGPGTRLTVT.

This chain joins TRBV6-5 and TRBJ2-7; TRBD2 might be the D (5 bases). In germline, CDR1 is MNHEY, CDR2 SVGAGI. The CDR3 runs to 11 residues. Trimming removed 5 bases from V and 7 bases from J, with 9 bases in between. CDR3 sequence (DNA): TGTGCCAGCAGTCTCGCGGGTGAGCAGTACTTC. It translates to CASSLAGEQYF.

The rearrangement joins TRBV10-2 to TRBJ1-4; D unresolved. This CDR3 has 13 amino acids. CDR1 is WSHSY, CDR2 SAAADI, per germline. V lost 3 bases to trimming and J lost 4 bases, with 6 bases between them. In DNA, the CDR3 is TGCGCCAGCAGTGAAGGGATTAATGAAAAACTGTTTTTT. Encoded protein: CASSEGINEKLFF.

V gene TRBV10-3 combines with J gene TRBJ1-1; D is unclear. V lost 2 bases and J lost 7, with 8 bases in between. The CDR3 runs 12 residues. The germline V gene has CDR1 ENHRY and CDR2 SYGVKD. In DNA, the CDR3 is TGTGCCATCAGTGAGGGGCAGATTGAAGCTTTCTTT. It encodes CAISEGQIEAFF.

The V call is TRBV2, the J call TRBJ2-4; D ambiguous. This CDR3 has 12 residues. Germline values: CDR1 SNHLY, CDR2 FYNNEI. V gave up 1 base and J gave up 12 bases, with 10 bases separating them. The CDR3, as DNA: TGTGCCAGCAGTGAAGTCCTAGTGAGTCAGTACTTC. Translation: CASSEVLVSQYF.

The chain couples TRBV19 to TRBJ1-5; tentatively, D is TRBD1 (5 bases). Trimming took 10 bases from V and 3 from J, leaving 19 bases between them. CDR1 is LNHDA and CDR2 is SQIVND in the germline V gene (reference sequence). The CDR3 has 15 amino acids. Here the CDR3 DNA reads TGTGCCAATATTCCCCGCCCAGGGTTCAATCAGCCCCAGCATTTT. It yields the protein CANIPRPGFNQPQHF.

This chain joins TRBV6-6 and TRBJ2-1; no definite D call. Trimming took 4 bases from V and 5 from J, leaving 3 bases between them. The CDR3 runs to 11 residues. The germline gives CDR1 MNHNY, CDR2 SVGAGI (reference sequence). CDR3 coding DNA: TGTGCCAGCAGTTTCAACAATGAGCAGTTCTTC. This codes for CASSFNNEQFF.

The chain uses TRBV4-3 and TRBJ2-7; the D is unclear. CDR1 is LGHNA and CDR2 is YSLEER in the germline V gene. This CDR3 spans 12 amino acids. Trimming took off 0 bases at V and 5 bases at J, with 5 bases between the two ends. The CDR3 nucleotides read TGCGCCAGCAGCCAAGATCGACACGAGCAGTACTTC. Translated: CASSQDRHEQYF.

The rearrangement uses TRBV12-5 and TRBJ2-7, with 12 bases that match TRBD1. CDR1 is LGHNT and CDR2 is FRNRAP in the germline V gene. The CDR3 totals 15 residues. The V gene end was trimmed by 4 bases and the J gene end by 0 bases; junction bases not matched to a gene: 1. The DNA for the CDR3 is TGTGCTAGTGGTTGGGACAGGGGGCCCTCCTACGAGCAGTACTTC. Translating it yields CASGWDRGPSYEQYF.

The gene calls are TRBV19 and TRBJ2-3; D might be TRBD1 (7 bases). V lost 5 bases and J 2 bases, leaving 17 bases between the germline ends. The CDR3 has 16 residues. The germline V gene has CDR1 LNHDA and CDR2 SQIVND (reference sequence). This CDR3 reads CASSELRGVLTDTQYF. The DNA of the CDR3 is TGTGCCAGTAGTGAGCTCAGGGGGGTTCTCACAGATACGCAGTATTTT.

For the CDR3, the DNA is TGTGCCTGGAGTGAAACCCGGGAGACCCAGTACTTC. Amino acids: CAWSETRETQYF. The chain links TRBV30 to TRBJ2-5, with D hard to call. The CDR3 has 12 amino acids. Per the germline V gene, CDR1 is GTSNPN and CDR2 is SVGIG (reference sequence). Trimming stripped 1 base from V and 5 bases from J, with 8 bases between.

The chain employs TRBV6-6 and TRBJ2-1, with a weak D call TRBD2 (6 bases). Trimming stripped 6 bases from V and 5 bases from J, with 14 bases between. The CDR3 has 14 amino acids. Germline V gives CDR1 MNHNY, CDR2 SVGAGI (reference sequence). The CDR3 sequence: CASRGSGGNNEQFF. The CDR3 DNA reads TGTGCCAGCAGGGGGAGTGGGGGGAACAATGAGCAGTTCTTC.

The V gene is TRBV6-1, the J gene TRBJ1-5; possible D gene TRBD1, 6 bases. CDR3 length: 15 residues. The germline V gene encodes CDR1 MNHNS and CDR2 SASEGT. V gave up 6 bases and J gave up 3 bases, with 15 bases separating them. The CDR3 DNA follows: TGTGCCAGCAGCTTCGGACAGATCCACAATCAGCCCCAGCATTTT. Protein sequence: CASSFGQIHNQPQHF.

The CDR3 loop reads CASSYLGQGYNEKLFF. The CDR3, as DNA: TGTGCCAGCAGTTACCTAGGACAGGGGTATAATGAAAAACTGTTTTTT. The chain recombines TRBV6-6 with TRBJ1-4; TRBD1 agrees at 9 bases. CDR3 length: 16 residues. Trimming at V came to 2 bases and at J to 4 bases, leaving 5 bases not matched to a gene. CDR1 is MNHNY and CDR2 is SVGAGI in the germline V gene (reference sequence).

The V and J genes are TRBV25-1 and TRBJ2-3; D not resolved. The CDR3 has 14 residues. V was clipped by 4 bases and J by 2 bases, with 10 bases between them. Germline V gene sequence: CDR1 MGHDK, CDR2 SYGVNS. DNA for the CDR3: TGTGCCAGCAGTGTAGAGGACCCCACAGATACGCAGTATTTT. Amino acid sequence: CASSVEDPTDTQYF.

A single count supports this clone. The rearrangement joins TRBV9 to TRBJ2-1; no clear D. Germline V CDR1 and CDR2: SGDLS, YYNGEE. The CDR3 is 16 amino acids. The germline V and J ends were trimmed by 3 bases and 0 bases, with 13 bases remaining between them. This CDR3 reads CASSGGYSDSYNEQFF. CDR3 bases: TGTGCCAGCAGCGGAGGATACAGCGACTCCTACAATGAGCAGTTCTTC.